A selection of T cell receptor beta chains follows, all from one sample in a study of cytomegalovirus exposure and HLA in healthy donors. TCRdb's table, derived via immunoSEQ multiplex PCR, lists solely in-frame clones and lacks some. The top ten clones hold 1.8% of a sample with approximately 96,000 clones, around 67% of them seen once. Sequencing was carried out using PBMCs. The receptors come from a male donor in good health and CMV-seronegative. Each CDR3 is given with its conserved first and last residue. The D gene is left open where the match is weak. Size tells how often a clone was seen (once, few, many) or the class of an expanded clone, and some rows leave it out.

J gene,clone size,V gene,D gene,CDR3 DNA,CDR3 protein
TRBJ2-3,once,TRBV28,TRBD2,TGTGCCAGTCGGGACTACGGGGATACGCAGTATTTT,CASRDYGDTQYF
TRBJ2-7,.,TRBV15,.,TGTGCCACCAGCAGAGATCGAGGCTCCTACGAGCAGTACTTC,CATSRDRGSYEQYF
TRBJ1-1,.,TRBV29-1,.,TGCAGCGTCTCACCGGTGAACACTGAAGCTTTCTTT,CSVSPVNTEAFF
TRBJ2-7,few,TRBV18,.,TGTGCCAGCTCACCAAGCACAGGGATCAGCGAGCAGTACTTC,CASSPSTGISEQYF
TRBJ1-1,once,TRBV10-3,.,TGTGCCGCCCACTATGGGCGGGACACTGAAGCTTTCTTT,CAAHYGRDTEAFF
TRBJ2-4,once,TRBV28,TRBD2,TGTGCCAGCAGTTTCTTAGCGGGAGGCCACATTCAGTACTTC,CASSFLAGGHIQYF
TRBJ2-1,.,TRBV7-2,.,TGTGCCAGCAGCTTAGTCGCTGCGAGCTCCTACAATGAGCAGTTCTTC,CASSLVAASSYNEQFF
TRBJ2-1,.,TRBV4-3,TRBD1,TGCGCCAGCAGCCAAGAGGGGGAGACAGGGCGAATAGCACCCTACAATGAGCAGTTCTTC,CASSQEGETGRIAPYNEQFF
TRBJ2-3,.,TRBV5-1,TRBD2,TGCGCCAGCAGCGAGACTAGCGGGAGGGCTACAGATACGCAGTATTTT,CASSETSGRATDTQYF
TRBJ2-5,few,TRBV9,TRBD1,TGTGCCAGCAGCCCGGGACAGGGGGTCGGAGAGACCCAGTACTTC,CASSPGQGVGETQYF
TRBJ2-1,once,TRBV5-1,TRBD2,TGCGCCAGCAGCTTGTCGGTCGCGGGAGGGGGCAATGAGCAGTTCTTC,CASSLSVAGGGNEQFF
TRBJ2-7,.,TRBV7-9,TRBD2,TGTGCCAGCAGACATACTAGCGGGAGGGCCGATGAGCAGTACTTC,CASRHTSGRADEQYF
TRBJ2-2,once,TRBV2,TRBD2,TGTGCCACTAACAACTTGCTAGCGGAGAACACCGGGGAGCTGTTTTTT,CATNNLLAENTGELFF
TRBJ2-4,.,TRBV4-3,TRBD2,TGCGCCAGCAGCCAAGGACTAGCGATGAACATTCAGTACTTC,CASSQGLAMNIQYF
TRBJ2-7,.,TRBV15,.,TGTGCCACCAAAAACAGGGCCACCTACGAGCAGTACTTC,CATKNRATYEQYF